These 26 T cell receptor beta chains were sequenced from one sample in a study of identical twins (TCRdb year 2016). Library generation was performed with 5' RACE. For sequencing, an Illumina HiSeq 2000 was employed. TCRdb trimmed the raw reads at Q25, called clones with MiXCR and kept productive beta chains. Every CDR3 protein is listed once, alongside the most common genes and DNA of its rows. Here the sample has some 790,000 distinct CDR3 sequences; about 20% occur a single time. The ten largest account for 13% of the sample. The data were also submitted as part of a second study, on T cells expressing NK-cell markers.

Source material: PBMCs. The receptors originated from a woman aged 18 to 35 in good health.

The rearrangement links TRBV4-2 to TRBJ2-5; 12 nucleotides align to TRBD2. CDR1 LGHNA and CDR2 YNFKEQ come from the germline V gene. The CDR3 is 16 residues long. V shed 1 base and J 3 bases; nucleotides not matched to a gene: 3. The CDR3 DNA follows: TGTGCCAGCAGCCAAGGACTAGCGGGAGAGGAAGAGACCCAGTACTTC. Its translation is CASSQGLAGEEETQYF.

This clonotype occurred a few times. The gene calls are TRBV6-1 and TRBJ2-3; 11 positions agree with TRBD2. CDR1 is MNHNS, CDR2 SASEGT, per germline. V lost 6 bases, J lost 2 bases, and 4 bases stayed unmatched. CDR3 length equals 15 residues. The CDR3 here is CASSGTSGPTDTQYF. CDR3 nucleotide sequence: TGTGCCAGCAGCGGGACTAGCGGCCCCACAGATACGCAGTATTTT.

This clonotype was observed a few times. This chain connects TRBV20-1 to TRBJ2-5; 9 bases are shared with TRBD2. Germline assignment: CDR1 DFQATT and CDR2 SNEGSKA (reference sequence). The CDR3 sequence is 14 residues long. V lost 3 bases to trimming and J lost 1 base; unmatched junction nucleotides: 3. The CDR3 loop is CSASKTSGQETQYF. In DNA, the CDR3 is TGCAGTGCTAGTAAGACTAGCGGCCAAGAGACCCAGTACTTC.

The chain combines TRBV11-3 with TRBJ2-3; TRBD1 is a possible D gene (5 bases). Trimming left V 4 bases short and J 0 bases short, with 14 bases between. Germline CDR1 and CDR2: SGHNT and YENEEA. This CDR3 contains 16 residues. CDR3 sequence reads: CASSYRTTASTDTQYF. CDR3 sequence (DNA): TGTGCCAGCAGCTACAGGACGACAGCTAGCACAGATACGCAGTATTTT. Supplemented by reference TRBV11-3 and TRBJ2-3, the full variable domain reads EAGVVQSPRYKIIEKKQPVAFWCNPISGHNTLYWYLQNLGQGPELLIRYENEEAVDDSQLPKDRFSAERLKGVDSTLKIQPAELGDSAVYLCASSYRTTASTDTQYFGPGTRLTVL.

There are many counts of this clonotype. The chain recombines TRBV6-6 with TRBJ2-1, with a weak D call TRBD2 (6 bases). The CDR3 is 12 amino acids. V was clipped by 4 bases and J by 9 bases, with 10 bases between them. Per the germline V gene, CDR1 is MNHNY and CDR2 is SVGAGI (reference sequence). Written as DNA, the CDR3 is TGTGCCAGCAGTTCCCAGGGAGGTGAGCAGTTCTTC. This encodes CASSSQGGEQFF.

The rearrangement uses TRBV27 and TRBJ2-1, with D hard to call. V lost 4 bases and J 10 bases, leaving 17 bases between the germline ends. CDR1 and CDR2 (germline): MNHEY, SMNVEV (reference sequence). This CDR3 comprises 14 residues. CDR3 sequence: CASSSIETTSEQFF. DNA for the CDR3: TGTGCCAGCAGTTCTATAGAAACTACTTCCGAGCAGTTCTTC.

In its sample, this clonotype was seen a few times. The chain uses TRBV24-1 and TRBJ2-1; TRBD2 agrees at 9 bases. The V segment lost 4 bases and the J segment 4 bases; nucleotides outside the gene matches: 4. Germline V gives CDR1 KGHDR, CDR2 SFDVKD. The CDR3 spans 15 residues. As DNA, the CDR3 is TGTGCCACCAGTGAAGGACTAGCGAAATACAATGAGCAGTTCTTC. Translation: CATSEGLAKYNEQFF.

The chain employs TRBV5-1 and TRBJ1-3; 9 positions agree with TRBD1. This CDR3 is 20 amino acids long. Looked up from germline, CDR1 is SGHRS and CDR2 is YFSETQ. J was trimmed by 0 bases and V by 2 bases; bases with no gene match: 15. The chain's CDR3 is CASSFGTGTGPQSSGNTIYF. The DNA for the CDR3 is TGCGCCAGCAGCTTCGGCACCGGGACAGGGCCACAGAGCTCTGGAAACACCATATATTTT.

The chain links TRBV4-1 to TRBJ2-7, with D perhaps TRBD2 (6 bases). V lost 4 bases to trimming and J lost 2 bases, with 24 bases between them. The CDR3 covers 18 residues. From germline, CDR1 is MGHRA and CDR2 YSYEKL. The CDR3 DNA sequence: TGCGCCAGCAGCCCTCTGCCGGGGGTCCTTAAAGATCCCTACGAGCAGTACTTC. It translates to CASSPLPGVLKDPYEQYF.

This clonotype was picked up a small number of times. The rearrangement uses TRBV7-9 and TRBJ2-7, with D uncertain. Between the trimmed V and J ends, which lost 5 bases and 4 bases, there was a span of 12 bases. This CDR3 is 13 amino acids long. Germline assignment: CDR1 SEHNR and CDR2 FQNEAQ (reference sequence). DNA for the CDR3: TGTGCCAGCAGCACCCAGAGCCGGTACGAGCAGTACTTC. Its protein is CASSTQSRYEQYF.

V and J are TRBV20-1 and TRBJ2-1; TRBD1 might be the D (5 bases). The CDR3 extends over 13 amino acids. Germline lookup yields CDR1 DFQATT and CDR2 SNEGSKA (reference sequence). V lost 0 bases to trimming and J lost 10 bases, with 13 bases between them. The CDR3 nucleotides are TGCAGTGCTAGAGATGGGGCTATCGGGGAGCAGTTCTTC. It translates to CSARDGAIGEQFF.

CDR3 amino acids: CASSLIEQGPQHF. In DNA form, the CDR3 reads TGTGCCAGCAGTTTAATAGAACAGGGGCCCCAGCATTTT. The chain couples TRBV12-3 or TRBV12-4 to TRBJ1-5, with TRBD1 as a possible D gene (6 bases). Trimming pared 2 bases from V and 9 bases from J, leaving 11 bases between. CDR3 size: 13 residues.

Only a few counts were recorded for this clonotype. V and J are TRBV9 and TRBJ1-3; D is unresolved. V dropped 0 bases and J dropped 0 bases, with 4 bases sitting between them. The length of the CDR3 is 14 residues. Germline CDR1 reads SGDLS; CDR2 reads YYNGEE. CDR3 sequence reads: CASSVAISGNTIYF. In DNA form, the CDR3 reads TGTGCCAGCAGCGTAGCCATCTCTGGAAACACCATATATTTT. Using reference TRBV9 and TRBJ1-3 for the parts outside the CDR3, the full variable domain is DSGVTQTPKHLITATGQRVTLRCSPRSGDLSVYWYQQSLDQGLQFLIQYYNGEERAKGNILERFSAQQFPDLHSELNLSSLELGDSALYFCASSVAISGNTIYFGEGSWLTVV.

This clonotype was seen only a few times. The chain employs TRBV9 and TRBJ2-5; the D gene could be TRBD1 or TRBD2 (5 bases each). Germline V CDR1 and CDR2: SGDLS, YYNGEE. This CDR3 contains 14 residues. Trimming left V 3 bases short and J 2 bases short, with 11 bases between. The CDR3 protein is CASSGGRSQETQYF. DNA for the CDR3: TGTGCCAGCAGCGGGGGACGGTCACAAGAGACCCAGTACTTC. Variable domain in full (rest from reference TRBV9 and TRBJ2-5): DSGVTQTPKHLITATGQRVTLRCSPRSGDLSVYWYQQSLDQGLQFLIQYYNGEERAKGNILERFSAQQFPDLHSELNLSSLELGDSALYFCASSGGRSQETQYFGPGTRLLVL.

The chain has TRBV29-1 and TRBJ1-1; 9 nucleotides align to TRBD1. The trim removed 8 bases at V and 6 bases at J, leaving 13 bases unmatched. This CDR3 spans 14 amino acids. Looked up from germline, CDR1 is SQVTM and CDR2 is ANQGSEA. CDR3 sequence: CSQRRWTGVAEAFF. Here the CDR3 DNA reads TGCAGCCAAAGAAGATGGACAGGGGTGGCTGAAGCTTTCTTT.

In this sample, this clonotype turned up many times. V is TRBV5-5 and J is TRBJ2-1; 14 nucleotides match TRBD2. The CDR3 has 15 residues. The germline CDR1 and CDR2 sequences are SGHKS and YYEKEE (reference sequence). V lost 6 bases to trimming and J lost 10 bases; unmatched junction nucleotides: 9. CDR3 sequence: CASILGTSGRREQFF. The CDR3 DNA sequence: TGTGCCAGCATCCTTGGGACTAGCGGGAGAAGGGAGCAGTTCTTC.

The genes are TRBV5-4 and TRBJ2-7; no clear D. CDR3 length: 14 amino acids. The germline CDR1 and CDR2 sequences are SGHNT and YYREEE (reference sequence). V was trimmed by 1 base and J by 9 bases, leaving 17 bases between them. The CDR3 here is CASSLNVRPDGQYF. The CDR3 region has the DNA TGTGCCAGCAGCTTGAATGTCCGACCGGACGGGCAGTACTTC.

This clonotype showed up many times. The V and J genes are TRBV20-1 and TRBJ2-1, with 12 bases that match TRBD2. In germline, CDR1 is DFQATT, CDR2 SNEGSKA (reference sequence). V shed 1 base and J 5 bases; nucleotides not matched to a gene: 6. The CDR3 sequence is 16 residues long. The CDR3 DNA is TGCAGTGCTAGAGCTGGGGGGACTAGCGGGCACAATGAGCAGTTCTTC. Amino acids: CSARAGGTSGHNEQFF.

The chain is built from TRBV20-1 and TRBJ2-2; D may be TRBD2 (5 bases). The CDR3 totals 13 residues. Germline CDR1 is DFQATT and CDR2 is SNEGSKA (reference sequence). The V end was cut by 0 bases, the J end by 11 bases, with 13 bases between. CDR3: CSAREQLGGELFF. The DNA of the CDR3 is TGCAGTGCTAGAGAGCAACTAGGAGGCGAGCTGTTTTTT.

The rearrangement links TRBV15 to TRBJ1-1; D not certain. The CDR3 length is 14 residues. Germline values: CDR1 LNHNV, CDR2 YYDKDF (reference sequence). V lost 8 bases, J lost 7 bases, and 20 bases lay in between. CDR3 DNA sequence: TGTGCCACCGGTCGAGCCGGGAACGAACGTGAAGCTTTCTTT. Its protein product is CATGRAGNEREAFF.

This clonotype has just a few counts. The rearrangement uses TRBV7-9 and TRBJ2-1, with a tentative D call TRBD1 (7 bases). V was trimmed by 5 bases and J by 8 bases, leaving 19 bases between them. The CDR3 spans 15 residues. Looked up from germline, CDR1 is SEHNR and CDR2 is FQNEAQ (reference sequence). CDR3 nucleotide sequence: TGTGCCAGCAGCCCAAGATCAGGGGGGTCGGATGAGCAGTTCTTC. It yields the protein CASSPRSGGSDEQFF. The full variable domain, rest sourced from reference TRBV7-9 and TRBJ2-1, is DTGVSQNPRHKITKRGQNVTFRCDPISEHNRLYWYRQTLGQGPEFLTYFQNEAQLEKSRLLSDRFSAERPKGSFSTLEIQRTEQGDSAMYLCASSPRSGGSDEQFFGPGTRLTVL.

The chain combines TRBV27 with TRBJ2-5; D possibly corresponds to TRBD2 (6 bases). Germline CDR1 reads MNHEY; CDR2 reads SMNVEV (reference sequence). Trimming took off 6 bases at V and 5 bases at J, with 16 bases between the two ends. CDR3 size: 14 residues. Written as DNA, the CDR3 is TGTGCCAGCAGGGGGCGGGGCGGCGGGGAGACCCAGTACTTC. Amino acid sequence: CASRGRGGGETQYF.

The gene calls are TRBV3-1 and TRBJ1-2; tentative D call: TRBD1 (5 bases). The CDR3 length is 13 residues. V gave up 5 bases and J gave up 7 bases, with 14 bases separating them. Germline loops: CDR1 LGHDT, CDR2 YNNKEL (reference sequence). The CDR3 nucleotides read TGTGCCAGCAGCTTCCGACAGAGTATTGGCTACACCTTC. Translating gives CASSFRQSIGYTF.

J is TRBJ2-3 and V is TRBV7-8; 7 positions agree with TRBD1. V lost 5 bases, J lost 0 bases, and 5 bases stayed unmatched. Germline V gives CDR1 SGHVS, CDR2 FQNEAQ. The CDR3 has 15 residues. The CDR3 DNA follows: TGTGCCAGCAGCCCTTGGACAGGAAGCACAGATACGCAGTATTTT. Its protein product is CASSPWTGSTDTQYF.

In this sample, this clonotype turned up many times. The chain is built from TRBV3-1 and TRBJ2-3; 9 bases are a match to TRBD2. V was pared by 0 bases and J by 4 bases, with 17 bases of the junction left unmatched. CDR3 length: 20 residues. CDR1 and CDR2 from the germline V gene are LGHDT and YNNKEL (reference sequence). The CDR3 DNA is TGTGCCAGCAGCCAAGAACCCCACTCCACCCGGGGCGGGGGGGCAGATACGCAGTATTTT. It encodes CASSQEPHSTRGGGADTQYF.

This clonotype has at least ten counts. The chain links TRBV29-1 to TRBJ2-3; the match to TRBD2 covers 10 bases. CDR1 is SQVTM, CDR2 ANQGSEA, per germline. V trimming: 5 bases; J trimming: 3 bases; junction bases outside the gene matches: 5. The CDR3 runs to 14 residues. The DNA of the CDR3 is TGCAGCGTTCATGGGACTAGCGTTACAGATACGCAGTATTTT. Its translation: CSVHGTSVTDTQYF.